This T cell receptor beta chain was identified during a study of T-cell memory formation after mild COVID-19. The study, taken as a whole, reports: Confirmation of SARS-CoV-2 specificity was lacking for second-wave clones peaking day 37.

MiXCR, applied by TCRdb to the 5' RACE reads, yields one record per CDR3 protein. Of roughly 340,000 distinct CDR3 sequences listed, around 15% were seen once; the top ten hold approximately 20%. There are a few counts of this clonotype. Its antigen is unidentified. This CDR3 comprises 16 residues. In germline, CDR1 is LGHNA, CDR2 YSLEER. The V gene end was trimmed by 3 bases and the J gene end by 0 bases; junction bases not matched to a gene: 4. This sequence joins TRBV4-3 and TRBJ2-3, with 9 bases fitting TRBD2. The sequenced sample consisted of PBMCs or a T cell subset sorted from them (not recorded which). This receptor was identified in a man aged 18 to 30 who had mild COVID-19 (a few samples of this study predate the infection). Cell type and time point are not known. The CDR3 sequence is CASSQIAGVSTDTQYF. CDR3 bases: TGCGCCAGCAGCCAGATAGCGGGGGTCAGCACAGATACGCAGTATTTT.